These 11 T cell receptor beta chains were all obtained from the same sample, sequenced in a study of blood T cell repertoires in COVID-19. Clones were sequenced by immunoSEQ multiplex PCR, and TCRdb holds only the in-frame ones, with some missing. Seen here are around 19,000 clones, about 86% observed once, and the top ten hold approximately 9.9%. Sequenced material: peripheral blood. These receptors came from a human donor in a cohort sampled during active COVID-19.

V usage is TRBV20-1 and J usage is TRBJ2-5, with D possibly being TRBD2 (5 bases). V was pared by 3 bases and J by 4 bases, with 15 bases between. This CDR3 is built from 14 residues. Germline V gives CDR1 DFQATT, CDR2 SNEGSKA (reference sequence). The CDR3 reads CSASLASGGETQYF. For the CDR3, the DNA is TGCAGTGCTAGTCTCGCTAGTGGAGGAGAGACCCAGTACTTC.

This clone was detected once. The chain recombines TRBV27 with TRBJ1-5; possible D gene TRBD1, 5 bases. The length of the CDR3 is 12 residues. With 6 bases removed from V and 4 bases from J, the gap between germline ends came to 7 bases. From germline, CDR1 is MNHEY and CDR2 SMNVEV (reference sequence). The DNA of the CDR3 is TGTGCCAGCAGGGCAGGGAATCAGCCCCAGCATTTT. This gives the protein CASRAGNQPQHF.

The chain's CDR3 is CASSERQGLGYGYTF. CDR3 DNA: TGTGCCAGCAGTGAGCGACAGGGCCTCGGCTATGGCTACACCTTC. The chain is built from TRBV6-2 or TRBV6-3 and TRBJ1-2, with TRBD1 identical over 7 bases. This CDR3 contains 15 residues. V lost 5 bases, J lost 4 bases, and 10 bases stayed unmatched. Per the germline V gene, CDR1 is MNHEY and CDR2 is SVGEGT.

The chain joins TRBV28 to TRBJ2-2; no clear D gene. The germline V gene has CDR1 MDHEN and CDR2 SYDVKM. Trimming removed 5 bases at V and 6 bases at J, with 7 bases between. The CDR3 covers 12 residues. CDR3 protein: CASSPYAGELFF. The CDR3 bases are TGTGCCAGCAGTCCCTACGCCGGGGAGCTGTTTTTT.

The CDR3 DNA follows: TGTGCCAGCAGTCTTTTTAACTATGGCTACACCTTC. Protein product: CASSLFNYGYTF. This chain uses TRBV6-5 with TRBJ1-2; D uncertain. V was clipped by 5 bases and J by 1 base, with 5 bases between them. CDR1 and CDR2 (germline): MNHEY, SVGAGI. The CDR3 is 12 residues long.

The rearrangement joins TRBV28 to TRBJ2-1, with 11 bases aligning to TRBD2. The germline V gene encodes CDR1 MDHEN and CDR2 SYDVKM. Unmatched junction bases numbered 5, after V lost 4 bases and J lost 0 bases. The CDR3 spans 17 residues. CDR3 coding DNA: TGTGCCAGCAGTTCCCGACTAGCGGGATCCTCCTACAATGAGCAGTTCTTC. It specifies CASSSRLAGSSYNEQFF.

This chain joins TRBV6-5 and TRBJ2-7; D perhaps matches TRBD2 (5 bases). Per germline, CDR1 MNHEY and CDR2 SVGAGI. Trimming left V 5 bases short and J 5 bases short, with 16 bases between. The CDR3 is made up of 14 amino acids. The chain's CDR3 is CASSTSGKGHEQYF. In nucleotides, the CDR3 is TGTGCCAGCAGTACCTCGGGAAAAGGGCACGAGCAGTACTTC.

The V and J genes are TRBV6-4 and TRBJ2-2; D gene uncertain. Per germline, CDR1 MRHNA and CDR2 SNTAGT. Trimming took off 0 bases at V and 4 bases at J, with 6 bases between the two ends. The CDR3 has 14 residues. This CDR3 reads CASSDSATTGELFF. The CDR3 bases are TGTGCCAGCAGTGACTCGGCCACCACCGGGGAGCTGTTTTTT.

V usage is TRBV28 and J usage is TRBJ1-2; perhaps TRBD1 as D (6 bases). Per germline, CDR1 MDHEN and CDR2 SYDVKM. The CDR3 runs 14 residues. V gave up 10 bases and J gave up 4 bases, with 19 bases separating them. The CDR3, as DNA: TGTGCCACCATGCTGGCAGGGGCTAGCTATGGCTACACCTTC. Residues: CATMLAGASYGYTF.

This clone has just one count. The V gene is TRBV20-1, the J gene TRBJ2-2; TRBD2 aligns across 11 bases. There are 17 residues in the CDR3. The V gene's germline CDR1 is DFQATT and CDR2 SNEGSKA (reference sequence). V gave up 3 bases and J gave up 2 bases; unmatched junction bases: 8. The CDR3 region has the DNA TGCAGTGCTAGTGGGGTAGCGGGAGGGCCTAACACCGGGGAGCTGTTTTTT. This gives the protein CSASGVAGGPNTGELFF.

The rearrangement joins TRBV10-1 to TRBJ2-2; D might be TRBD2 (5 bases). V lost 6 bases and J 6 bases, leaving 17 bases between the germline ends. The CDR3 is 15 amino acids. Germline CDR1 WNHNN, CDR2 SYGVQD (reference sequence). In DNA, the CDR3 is TGCGCCAGCAGCGACGATCGCTCCGGGGCCGGGGAGCTGTTTTTT. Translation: CASSDDRSGAGELFF.